The source of this T cell receptor (beta chain) is a study of radiotherapy plus CTLA-4 blockade in lung cancer. Study-wide background: Objective response rate was 18%; disease control rate, 31%. Study-level points and caveats: TCR clones originating in tumors grew in number in blood after radiotherapy plus ipilimumab.

Trimming shortened V by 5 bases and J by 5 bases, and 9 bases separated the two germline ends. From germline, CDR1 is MNHEY and CDR2 SVGAGI. The CDR3 contains 12 residues. Sequenced by immunoSEQ multiplex PCR; TCRdb stores in-frame clones only, minus some. The sample consists of 130,000 or so clones, about 90% of them appearing once. As concerns this clone: The antigen is not known.

The TCR sequence derives from a human donor with non-small cell lung cancer that progressed on radiotherapy plus ipilimumab. Sample: peripheral blood, taken from a patient treated with radiotherapy plus ipilimumab. The V gene is TRBV6-5, the J gene TRBJ1-2; no firm D call. CDR3 sequence reads: CASSTGLYGYTF. The CDR3, as DNA: TGTGCCAGCAGTACCGGACTTTATGGCTACACCTTC.